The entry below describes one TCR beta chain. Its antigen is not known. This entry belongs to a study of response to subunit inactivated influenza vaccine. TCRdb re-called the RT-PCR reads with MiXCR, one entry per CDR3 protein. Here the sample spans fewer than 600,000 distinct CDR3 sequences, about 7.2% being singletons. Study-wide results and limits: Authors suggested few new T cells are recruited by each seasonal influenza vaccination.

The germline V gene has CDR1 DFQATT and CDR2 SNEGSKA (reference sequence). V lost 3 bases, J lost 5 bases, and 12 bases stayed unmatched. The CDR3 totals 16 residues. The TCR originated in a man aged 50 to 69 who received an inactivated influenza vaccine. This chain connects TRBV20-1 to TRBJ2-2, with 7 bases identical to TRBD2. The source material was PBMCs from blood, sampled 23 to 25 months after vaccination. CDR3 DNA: TGCAGTGCTAGGCCTGGTTCCTACGGGGGGACCGGGGAGCTGTTTTTT. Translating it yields CSARPGSYGGTGELFF.